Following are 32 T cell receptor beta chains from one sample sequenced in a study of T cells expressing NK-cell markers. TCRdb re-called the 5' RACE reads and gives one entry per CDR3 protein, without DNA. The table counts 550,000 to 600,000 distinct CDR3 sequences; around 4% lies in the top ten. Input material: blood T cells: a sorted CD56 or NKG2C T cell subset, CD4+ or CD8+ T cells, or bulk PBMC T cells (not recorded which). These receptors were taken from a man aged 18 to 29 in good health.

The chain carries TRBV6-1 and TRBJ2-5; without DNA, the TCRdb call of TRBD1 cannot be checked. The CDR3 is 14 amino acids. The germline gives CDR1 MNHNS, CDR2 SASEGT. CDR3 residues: CASSLRQWGSTQYF.

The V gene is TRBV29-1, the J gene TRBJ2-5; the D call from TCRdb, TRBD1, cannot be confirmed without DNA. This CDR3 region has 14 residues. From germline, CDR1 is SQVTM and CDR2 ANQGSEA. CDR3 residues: CSVDLGQGQETQYF.

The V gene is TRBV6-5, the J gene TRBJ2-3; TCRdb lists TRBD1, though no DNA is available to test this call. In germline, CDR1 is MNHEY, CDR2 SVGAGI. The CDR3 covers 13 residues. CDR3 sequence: CASSWVPADTQYF.

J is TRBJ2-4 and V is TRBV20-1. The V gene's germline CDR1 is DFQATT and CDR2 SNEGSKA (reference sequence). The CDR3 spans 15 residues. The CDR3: CSAYPVVGSKNIQYF.

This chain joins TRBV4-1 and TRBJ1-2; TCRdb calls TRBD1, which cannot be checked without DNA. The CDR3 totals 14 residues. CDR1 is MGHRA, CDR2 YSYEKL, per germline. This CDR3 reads CASSQGGGLRGYTF.

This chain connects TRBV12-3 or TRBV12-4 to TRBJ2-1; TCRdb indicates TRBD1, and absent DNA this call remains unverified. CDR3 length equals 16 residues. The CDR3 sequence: CASSRKDRPFYNEQFF.

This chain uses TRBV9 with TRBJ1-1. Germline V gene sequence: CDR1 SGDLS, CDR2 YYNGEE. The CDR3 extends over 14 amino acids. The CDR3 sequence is CASSVDQGSYEAFF.

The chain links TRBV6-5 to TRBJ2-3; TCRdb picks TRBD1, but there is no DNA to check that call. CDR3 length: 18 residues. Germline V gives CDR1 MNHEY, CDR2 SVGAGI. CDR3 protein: CASSYSIDRGQSTDTQYF.

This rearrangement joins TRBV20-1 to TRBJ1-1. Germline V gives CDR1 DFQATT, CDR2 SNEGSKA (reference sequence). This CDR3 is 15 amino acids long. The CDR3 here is CSAHSLLGNSPEAFF.

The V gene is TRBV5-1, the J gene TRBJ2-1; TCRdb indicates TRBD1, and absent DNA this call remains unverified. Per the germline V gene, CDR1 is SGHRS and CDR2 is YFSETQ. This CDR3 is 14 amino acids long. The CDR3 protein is CASSSQGAYNEQFF.

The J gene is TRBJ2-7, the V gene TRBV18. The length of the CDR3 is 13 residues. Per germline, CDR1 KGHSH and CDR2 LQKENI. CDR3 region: CASSSFINYEQYF.

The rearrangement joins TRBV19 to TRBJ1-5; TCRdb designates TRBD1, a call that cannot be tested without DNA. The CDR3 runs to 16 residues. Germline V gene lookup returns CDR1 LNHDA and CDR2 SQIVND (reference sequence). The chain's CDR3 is CASSMGRDRTNQPQHF.

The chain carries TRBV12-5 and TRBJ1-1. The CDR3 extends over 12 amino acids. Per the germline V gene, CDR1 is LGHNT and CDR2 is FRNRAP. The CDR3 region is CASGFLNIGAFF.

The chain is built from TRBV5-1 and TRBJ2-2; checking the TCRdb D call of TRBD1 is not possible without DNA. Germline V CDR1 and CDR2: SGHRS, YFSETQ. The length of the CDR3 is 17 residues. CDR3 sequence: CASTLLDPVKGTGELFF.

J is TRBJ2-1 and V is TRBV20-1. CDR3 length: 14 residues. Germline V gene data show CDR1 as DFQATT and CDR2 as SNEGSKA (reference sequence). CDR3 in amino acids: CSASAERDYNEQFF.

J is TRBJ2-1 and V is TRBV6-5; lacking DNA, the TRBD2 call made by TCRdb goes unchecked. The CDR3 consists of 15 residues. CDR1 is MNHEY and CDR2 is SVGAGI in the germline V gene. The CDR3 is CASTNGLGSGNEQFF.

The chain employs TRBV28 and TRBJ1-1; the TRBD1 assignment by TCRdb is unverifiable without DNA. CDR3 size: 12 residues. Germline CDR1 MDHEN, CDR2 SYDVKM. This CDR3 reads CASKGANTEAFF.

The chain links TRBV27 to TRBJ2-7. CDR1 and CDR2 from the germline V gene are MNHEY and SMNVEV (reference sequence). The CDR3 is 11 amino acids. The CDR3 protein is CAIGRWDGLYF.

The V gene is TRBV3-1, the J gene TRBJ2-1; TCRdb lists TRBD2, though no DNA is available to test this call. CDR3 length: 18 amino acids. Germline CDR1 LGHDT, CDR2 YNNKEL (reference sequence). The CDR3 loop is CASSPFGTSESSYNEQFF.

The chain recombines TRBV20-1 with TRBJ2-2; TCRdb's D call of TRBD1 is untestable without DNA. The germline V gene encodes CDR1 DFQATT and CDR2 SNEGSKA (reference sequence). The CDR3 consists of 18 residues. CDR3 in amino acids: CSALPGGGTSANTGELFF.

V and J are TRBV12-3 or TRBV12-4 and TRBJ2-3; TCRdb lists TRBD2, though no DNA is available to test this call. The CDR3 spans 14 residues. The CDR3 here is CASSFGDSSDTQYF.

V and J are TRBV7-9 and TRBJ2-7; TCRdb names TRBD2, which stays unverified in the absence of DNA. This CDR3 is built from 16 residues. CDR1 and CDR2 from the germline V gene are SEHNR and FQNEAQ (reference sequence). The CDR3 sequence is CASSSLTLSGNYEQYF.

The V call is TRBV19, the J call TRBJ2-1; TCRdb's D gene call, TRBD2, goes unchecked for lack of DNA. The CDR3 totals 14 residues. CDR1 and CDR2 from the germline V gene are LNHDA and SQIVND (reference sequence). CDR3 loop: CASSTSGSWNEQFF.

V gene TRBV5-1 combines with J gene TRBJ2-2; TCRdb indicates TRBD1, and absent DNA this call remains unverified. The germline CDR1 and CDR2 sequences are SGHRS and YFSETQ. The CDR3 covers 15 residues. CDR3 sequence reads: CASSQGTDLTGELFF.

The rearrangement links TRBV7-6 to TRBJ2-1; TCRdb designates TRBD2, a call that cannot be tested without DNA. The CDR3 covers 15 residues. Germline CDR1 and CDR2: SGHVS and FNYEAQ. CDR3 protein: CASSLGPSYNNEQFF.

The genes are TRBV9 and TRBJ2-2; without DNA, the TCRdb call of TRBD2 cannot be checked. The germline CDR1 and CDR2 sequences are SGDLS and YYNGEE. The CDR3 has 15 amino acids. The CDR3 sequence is CASSPLAGEVGELFF.

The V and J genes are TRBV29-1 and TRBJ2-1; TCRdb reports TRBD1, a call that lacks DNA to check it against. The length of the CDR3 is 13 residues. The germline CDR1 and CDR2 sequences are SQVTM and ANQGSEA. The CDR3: CSVSTGTGNEQFF.

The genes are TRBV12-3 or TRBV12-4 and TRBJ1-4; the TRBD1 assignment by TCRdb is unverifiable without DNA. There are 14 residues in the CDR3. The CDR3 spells CASSSGQYYEKLFF.

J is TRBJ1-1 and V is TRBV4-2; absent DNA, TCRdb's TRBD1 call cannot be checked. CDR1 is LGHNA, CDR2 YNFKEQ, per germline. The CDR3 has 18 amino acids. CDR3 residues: CASSQGSVGETVYTEAFF.

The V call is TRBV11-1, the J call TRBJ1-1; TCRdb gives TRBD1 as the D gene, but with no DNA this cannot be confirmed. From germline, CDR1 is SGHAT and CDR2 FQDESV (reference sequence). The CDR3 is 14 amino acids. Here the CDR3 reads CASSLAEGRTEAFF.

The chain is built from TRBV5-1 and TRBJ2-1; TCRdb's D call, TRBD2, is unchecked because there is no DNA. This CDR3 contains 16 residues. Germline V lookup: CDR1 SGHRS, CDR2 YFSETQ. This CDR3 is CASSPFLAGGLNEQFF. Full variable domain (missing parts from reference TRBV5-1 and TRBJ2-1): KAGVTQTPRYLIKTRGQQVTLSCSPISGHRSVSWYQQTPGQGLQFLFEYFSETQRNKGNFPGRFSGRQFSNSRSEMNVSTLELGDSALYLCASSPFLAGGLNEQFFGPGTRLTVL.

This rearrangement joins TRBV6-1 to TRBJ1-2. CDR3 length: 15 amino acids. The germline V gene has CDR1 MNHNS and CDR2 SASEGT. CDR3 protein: CASSQSQAERYGYTF.